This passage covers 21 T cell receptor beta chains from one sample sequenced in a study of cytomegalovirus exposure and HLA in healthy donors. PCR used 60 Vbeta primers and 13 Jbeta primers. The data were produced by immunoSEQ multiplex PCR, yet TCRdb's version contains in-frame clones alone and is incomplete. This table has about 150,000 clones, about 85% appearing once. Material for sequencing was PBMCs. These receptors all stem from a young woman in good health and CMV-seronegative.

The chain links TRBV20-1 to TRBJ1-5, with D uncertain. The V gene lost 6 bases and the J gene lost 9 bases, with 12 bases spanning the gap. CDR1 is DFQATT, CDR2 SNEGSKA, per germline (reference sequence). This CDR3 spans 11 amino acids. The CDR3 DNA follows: TGCAGTGCCCCAACGGAGGGGCCCCAGCATTTT. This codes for CSAPTEGPQHF.

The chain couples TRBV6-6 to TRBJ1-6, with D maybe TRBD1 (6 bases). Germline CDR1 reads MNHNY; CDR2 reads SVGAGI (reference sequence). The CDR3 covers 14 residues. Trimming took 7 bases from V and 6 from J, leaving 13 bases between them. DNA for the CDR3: TGTGCCAGCACCCGAGGGGGGGTTAATTCACCCCTCCACTTT. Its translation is CASTRGGVNSPLHF.

This CDR3 is CASSPAGSGANVLTF. CDR3 DNA sequence: TGTGCCAGCAGCCCGGCAGGCTCTGGGGCCAACGTCCTGACTTTC. The chain is built from TRBV28 and TRBJ2-6; D unresolved. Trimming removed 6 bases from V and 0 bases from J, with 9 bases in between. Germline CDR1 and CDR2: MDHEN and SYDVKM. The length of the CDR3 is 15 residues.

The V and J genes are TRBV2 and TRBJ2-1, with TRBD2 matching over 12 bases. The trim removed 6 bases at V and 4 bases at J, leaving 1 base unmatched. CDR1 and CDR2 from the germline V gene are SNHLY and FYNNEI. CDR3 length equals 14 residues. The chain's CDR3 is CASRTSGSYNEQFF. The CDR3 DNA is TGTGCCAGCAGGACTAGCGGGAGTTACAATGAGCAGTTCTTC.

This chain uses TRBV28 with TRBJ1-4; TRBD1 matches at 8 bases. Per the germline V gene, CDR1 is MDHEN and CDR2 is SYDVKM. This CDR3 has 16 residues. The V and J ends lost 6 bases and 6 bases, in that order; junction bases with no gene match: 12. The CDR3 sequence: CASSLDREGIDEKLFF. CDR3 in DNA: TGTGCCAGCAGCTTGGACAGGGAGGGTATAGATGAAAAACTGTTTTTT.

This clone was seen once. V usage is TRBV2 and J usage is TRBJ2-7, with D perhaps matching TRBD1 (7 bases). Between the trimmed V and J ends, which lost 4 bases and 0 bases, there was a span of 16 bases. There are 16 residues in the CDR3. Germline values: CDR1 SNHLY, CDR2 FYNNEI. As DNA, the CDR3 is TGTGCCAGCAGTGGGTCAGGGGGGTCAAGCTCCTACGAGCAGTACTTC. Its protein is CASSGSGGSSSYEQYF.

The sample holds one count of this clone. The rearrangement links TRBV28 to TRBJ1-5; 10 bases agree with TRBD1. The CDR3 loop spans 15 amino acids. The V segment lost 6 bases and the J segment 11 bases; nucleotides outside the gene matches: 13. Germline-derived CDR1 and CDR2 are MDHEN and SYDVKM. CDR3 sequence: CASSIGTGVSRAQHF. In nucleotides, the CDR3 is TGTGCCAGCAGCATAGGGACAGGGGTCTCTAGGGCCCAGCATTTT.

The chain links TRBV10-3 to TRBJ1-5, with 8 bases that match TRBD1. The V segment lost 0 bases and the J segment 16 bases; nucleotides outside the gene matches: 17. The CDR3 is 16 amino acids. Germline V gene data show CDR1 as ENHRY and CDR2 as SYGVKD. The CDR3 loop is CAISESAGEVSDRAHF. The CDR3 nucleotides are TGTGCCATCAGTGAGTCGGCCGGGGAAGTCTCGGACAGGGCACATTTT.

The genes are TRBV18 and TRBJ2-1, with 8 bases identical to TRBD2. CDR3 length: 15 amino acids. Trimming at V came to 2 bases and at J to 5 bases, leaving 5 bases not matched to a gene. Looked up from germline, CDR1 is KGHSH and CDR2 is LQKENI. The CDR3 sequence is CASSPGSGGDNEQFF. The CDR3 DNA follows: TGTGCCAGCTCACCAGGGAGCGGGGGAGACAATGAGCAGTTCTTC.

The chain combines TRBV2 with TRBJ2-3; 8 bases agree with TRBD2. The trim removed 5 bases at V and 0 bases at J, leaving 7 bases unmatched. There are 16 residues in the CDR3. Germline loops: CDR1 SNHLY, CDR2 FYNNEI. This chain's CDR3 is CASSSLSGVSTDTQYF. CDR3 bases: TGTGCCAGCAGTTCTCTTAGCGGGGTTAGCACAGATACGCAGTATTTT.

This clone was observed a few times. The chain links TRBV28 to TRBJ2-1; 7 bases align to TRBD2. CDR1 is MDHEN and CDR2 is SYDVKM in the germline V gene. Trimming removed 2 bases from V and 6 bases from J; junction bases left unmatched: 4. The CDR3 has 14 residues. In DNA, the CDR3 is TGTGCCAGCAGTTTAGGGGGGGTCCGCAATGAGCAGTTCTTC. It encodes CASSLGGVRNEQFF. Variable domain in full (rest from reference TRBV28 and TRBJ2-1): DVKVTQSSRYLVKRTGEKVFLECVQDMDHENMFWYRQDPGLGLRLIYFSYDVKMKEKGDIPEGYSVSREKKERFSLILESASTNQTSMYLCASSLGGVRNEQFFGPGTRLTVL.

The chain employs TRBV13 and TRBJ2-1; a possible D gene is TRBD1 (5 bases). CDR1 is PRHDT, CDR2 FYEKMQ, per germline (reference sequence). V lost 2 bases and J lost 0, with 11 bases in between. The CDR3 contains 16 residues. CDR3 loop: CASSLRGESSYNEQFF. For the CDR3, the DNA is TGTGCCAGCAGCTTAAGGGGCGAAAGCTCCTACAATGAGCAGTTCTTC.

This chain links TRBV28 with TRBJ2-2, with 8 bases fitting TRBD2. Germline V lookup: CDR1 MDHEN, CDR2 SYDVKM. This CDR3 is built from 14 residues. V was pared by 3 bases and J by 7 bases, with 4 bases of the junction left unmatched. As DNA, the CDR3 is TGTGCCAGCAGTTTGACTAGCGTTCGCGGGGAGCTGTTTTTT. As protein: CASSLTSVRGELFF.

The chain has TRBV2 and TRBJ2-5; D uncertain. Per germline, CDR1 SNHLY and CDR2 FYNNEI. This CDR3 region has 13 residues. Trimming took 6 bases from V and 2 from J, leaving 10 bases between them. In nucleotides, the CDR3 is TGTGCCAGCAGGGTTTCCCAGCAAGAGACCCAGTACTTC. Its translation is CASRVSQQETQYF. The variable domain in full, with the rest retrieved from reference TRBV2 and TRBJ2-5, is EPEVTQTPSHQVTQMGQEVILRCVPISNHLYFYWYRQILGQKVEFLVSFYNNEISEKSEIFDDQFSVERPDGSNFTLKIRSTKLEDSAMYFCASRVSQQETQYFGPGTRLLVL.

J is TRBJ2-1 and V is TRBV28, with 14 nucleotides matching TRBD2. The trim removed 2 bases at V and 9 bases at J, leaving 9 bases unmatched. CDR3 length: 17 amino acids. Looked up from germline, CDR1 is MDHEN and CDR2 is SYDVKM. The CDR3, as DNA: TGTGCCAGCAGTTTAAGAGGACTAGCGGGAGGAGGGTTTGAGCAGTTCTTC. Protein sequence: CASSLRGLAGGGFEQFF.

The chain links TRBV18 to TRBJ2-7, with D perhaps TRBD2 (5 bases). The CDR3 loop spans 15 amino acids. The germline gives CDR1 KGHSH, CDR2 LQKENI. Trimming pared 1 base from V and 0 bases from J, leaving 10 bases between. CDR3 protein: CASSPRARGSYEQYF. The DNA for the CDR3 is TGTGCCAGCTCACCACGGGCCCGGGGCTCCTACGAGCAGTACTTC. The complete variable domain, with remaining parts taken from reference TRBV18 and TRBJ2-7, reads NAGVMQNPRHLVRRRGQEARLRCSPMKGHSHVYWYRQLPEEGLKFMVYLQKENIIDESGMPKERFSAEFPKEGPSILRIQQVVRGDSAAYFCASSPRARGSYEQYFGPGTRLTVT.

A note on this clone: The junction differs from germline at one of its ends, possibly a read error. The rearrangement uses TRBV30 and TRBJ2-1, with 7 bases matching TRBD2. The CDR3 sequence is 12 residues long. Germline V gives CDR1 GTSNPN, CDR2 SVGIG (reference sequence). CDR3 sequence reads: CAWIRGAGVRVF. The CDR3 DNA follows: TGTGCCTGGATTAGGGGCGCGGGGGTCAGGGTCTTC. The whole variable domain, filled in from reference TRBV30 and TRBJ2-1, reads SQTIHQWPATLVQPVGSPLSLECTVEGTSNPNLYWYRQAAGRGLQLLFYSVGIGQISSEVPQNLSASRPQDRQFILSSKKLLLSDSGFYLCAWIRGAGVRVFGPGTRLTVL.

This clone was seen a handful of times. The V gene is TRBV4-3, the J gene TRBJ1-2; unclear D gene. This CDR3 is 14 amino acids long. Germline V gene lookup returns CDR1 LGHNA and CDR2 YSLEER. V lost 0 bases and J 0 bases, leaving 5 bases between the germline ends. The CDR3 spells CASSQDTANYGYTF. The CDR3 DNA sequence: TGCGCCAGCAGCCAAGATACAGCTAACTATGGCTACACCTTC.

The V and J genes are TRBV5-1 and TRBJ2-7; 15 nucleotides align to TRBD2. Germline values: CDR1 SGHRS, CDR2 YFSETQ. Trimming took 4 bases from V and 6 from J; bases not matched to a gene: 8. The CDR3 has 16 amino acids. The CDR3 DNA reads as TGCGCCAGCAGCGTAGGGACTAGCGGGAGGACGACCGAGCAGTACTTC. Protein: CASSVGTSGRTTEQYF.

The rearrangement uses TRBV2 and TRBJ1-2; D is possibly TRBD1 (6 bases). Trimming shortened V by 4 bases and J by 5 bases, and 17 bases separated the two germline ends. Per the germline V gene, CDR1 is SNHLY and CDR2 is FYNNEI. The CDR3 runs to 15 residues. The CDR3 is CASSATGSSPYGYTF. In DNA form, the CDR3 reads TGTGCCAGCAGTGCGACAGGCTCTAGTCCGTATGGCTACACCTTC.

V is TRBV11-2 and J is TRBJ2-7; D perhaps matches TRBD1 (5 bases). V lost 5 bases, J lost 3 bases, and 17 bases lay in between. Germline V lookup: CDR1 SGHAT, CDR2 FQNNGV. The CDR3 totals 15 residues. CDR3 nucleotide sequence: TGTGCCAGCAGCCCTATCCCAGGCCAGGGCTACGAGCAGTACTTC. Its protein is CASSPIPGQGYEQYF.